This TCR beta chain was sequenced for a study of blood T cell repertoires in COVID-19. Turning to the study itself: T cells, B-cell-depleted T cells, or PBMCs supplied cDNA or gDNA.

V gave up 2 bases and J gave up 5 bases, with 10 bases separating them. CDR3 length: 13 amino acids. The germline V gene has CDR1 MNHNY and CDR2 SVGAGI (reference sequence). Methods used by the authors: Amplification of reference gene primers provided the estimated nucleated cell counts. The data were produced by immunoSEQ multiplex PCR, yet TCRdb's version contains in-frame clones alone and is incomplete. D and trimming were read from the DNA, whereas the V and J calls and clone size are those reported in that table. The sample has hundreds of thousands of clones; 65% to 90% are singletons. The specimen was peripheral blood. The sequence was obtained from a human donor in a cohort sampled during active COVID-19. The rearrangement uses TRBV6-6 and TRBJ2-7, with unresolved D. DNA for the CDR3: TGTGCCAGCAGTTACGGTAGACATGACGAGCAGTACTTC. Translating gives CASSYGRHDEQYF.